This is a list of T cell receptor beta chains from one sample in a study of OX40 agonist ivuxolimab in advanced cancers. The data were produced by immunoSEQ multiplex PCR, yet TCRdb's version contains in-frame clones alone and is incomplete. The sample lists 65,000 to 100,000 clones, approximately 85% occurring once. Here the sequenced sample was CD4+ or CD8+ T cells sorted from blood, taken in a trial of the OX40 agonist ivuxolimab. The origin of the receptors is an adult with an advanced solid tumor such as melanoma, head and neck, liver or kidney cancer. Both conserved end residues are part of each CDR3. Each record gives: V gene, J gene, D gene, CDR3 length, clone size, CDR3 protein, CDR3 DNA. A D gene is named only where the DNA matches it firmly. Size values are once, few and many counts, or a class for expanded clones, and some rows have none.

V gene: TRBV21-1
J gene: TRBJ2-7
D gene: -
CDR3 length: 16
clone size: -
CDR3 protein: CASSKPLKQRAFEQYF
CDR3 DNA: TGTGCCAGCAGCAAGCCCCTAAAACAACGGGCTTTCGAGCAGTACTTC

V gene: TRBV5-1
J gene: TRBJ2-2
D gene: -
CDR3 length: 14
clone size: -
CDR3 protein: CASSLAVGTGELFF
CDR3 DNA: TGCGCCAGCAGCTTGGCGGTGGGCACCGGGGAGCTGTTTTTT

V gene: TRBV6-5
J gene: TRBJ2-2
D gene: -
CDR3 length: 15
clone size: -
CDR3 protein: CASSLWPQQSGELFF
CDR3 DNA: TGTGCCAGCAGTTTGTGGCCTCAGCAGTCCGGGGAGCTGTTTTTT

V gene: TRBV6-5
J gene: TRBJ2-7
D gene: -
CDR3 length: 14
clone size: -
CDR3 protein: CASSLGGGLNEQYF
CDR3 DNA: TGTGCCAGCAGCCTCGGTGGGGGGCTCAACGAGCAGTACTTC

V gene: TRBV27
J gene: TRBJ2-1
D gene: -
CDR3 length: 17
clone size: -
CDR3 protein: CASSFRGLSTLYNEQFF
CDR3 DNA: TGTGCCAGCAGTTTTCGGGGACTGTCAACGTTGTACAATGAGCAGTTCTTC

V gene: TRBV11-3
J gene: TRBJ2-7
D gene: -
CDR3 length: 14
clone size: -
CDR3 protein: CASSLALGVQEQYF
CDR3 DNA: TGTGCCAGCAGCTTAGCCCTGGGGGTCCAAGAGCAGTACTTC

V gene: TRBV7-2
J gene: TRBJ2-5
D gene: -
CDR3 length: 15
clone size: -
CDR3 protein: CASSPRGGDGETQYF
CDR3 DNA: TGTGCCAGCAGCCCCCGCGGAGGGGATGGTGAGACCCAGTACTTC

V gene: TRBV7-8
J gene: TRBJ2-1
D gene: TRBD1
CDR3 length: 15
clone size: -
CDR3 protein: CASSAAGTGHNEQFF
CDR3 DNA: TGTGCCAGCAGCGCTGCCGGGACAGGGCACAATGAGCAGTTCTTC

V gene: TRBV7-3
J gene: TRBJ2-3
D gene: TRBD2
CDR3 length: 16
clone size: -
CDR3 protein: CASSLRLAGGADTQYF
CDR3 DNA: TGTGCCAGCAGCCTTAGACTAGCGGGAGGGGCGGATACGCAGTATTTT

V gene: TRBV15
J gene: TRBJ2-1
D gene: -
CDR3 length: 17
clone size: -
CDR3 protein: CATSRHGVAALYNEQFF
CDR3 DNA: TGTGCCACCAGCAGACACGGCGTAGCGGCTCTCTACAATGAGCAGTTCTTC

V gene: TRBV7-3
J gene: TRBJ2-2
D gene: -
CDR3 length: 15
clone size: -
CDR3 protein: CASSSQAANTGELFF
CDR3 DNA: TGTGCCAGCAGCTCACAGGCAGCGAACACCGGGGAGCTGTTTTTT

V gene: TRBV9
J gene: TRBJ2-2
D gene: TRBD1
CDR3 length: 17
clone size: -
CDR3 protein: CASSAPYQGADTGELFF
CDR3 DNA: TGTGCCAGCAGCGCACCATACCAGGGGGCTGACACCGGGGAGCTGTTTTTT

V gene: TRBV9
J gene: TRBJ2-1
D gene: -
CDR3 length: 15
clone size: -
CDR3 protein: CASSVEGMTMYEQFF
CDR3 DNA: TGTGCCAGCAGCGTAGAGGGGATGACCATGTATGAGCAGTTCTTC

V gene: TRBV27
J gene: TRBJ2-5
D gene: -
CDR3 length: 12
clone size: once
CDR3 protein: CASSSGLETQYF
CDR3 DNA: TGTGCCAGCAGCAGCGGGTTGGAGACCCAGTACTTC

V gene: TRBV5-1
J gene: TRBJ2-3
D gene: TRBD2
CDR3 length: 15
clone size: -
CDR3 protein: CASSPYSGTGDTQYF
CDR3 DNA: TGCGCCAGCAGCCCCTATAGCGGGACCGGGGATACGCAGTATTTT

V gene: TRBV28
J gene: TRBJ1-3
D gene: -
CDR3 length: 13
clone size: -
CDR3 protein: CASSSGILNTIYF
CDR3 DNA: TGTGCCAGCAGTTCTGGGATTCTAAACACCATATATTTT

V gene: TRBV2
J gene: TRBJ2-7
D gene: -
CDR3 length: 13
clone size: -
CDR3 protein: CASSREQGYEQYF
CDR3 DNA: TGTGCCAGCAGTAGAGAACAGGGCTACGAGCAGTACTTC

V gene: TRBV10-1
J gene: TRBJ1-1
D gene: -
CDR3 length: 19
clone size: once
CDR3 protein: CASSASRSGRAPLNTEAFF
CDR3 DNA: TGCGCCAGCAGTGCTAGCCGGTCGGGTCGGGCCCCCTTGAACACTGAAGCTTTCTTT

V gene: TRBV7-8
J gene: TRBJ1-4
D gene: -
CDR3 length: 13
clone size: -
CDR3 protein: CASSSGGNEKLFF
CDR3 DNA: TGTGCCAGCAGCTCCGGAGGTAATGAAAAACTGTTTTTT

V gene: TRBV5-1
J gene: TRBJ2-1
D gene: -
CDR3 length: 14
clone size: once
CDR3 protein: CASGPSSSYNEQFF
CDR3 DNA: TGCGCCAGCGGACCTTCAAGCTCCTACAATGAGCAGTTCTTC

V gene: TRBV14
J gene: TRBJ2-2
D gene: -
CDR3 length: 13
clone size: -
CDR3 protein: CASSQGTTGELFF
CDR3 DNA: TGTGCCAGCAGCCAGGGGACCACCGGGGAGCTGTTTTTT

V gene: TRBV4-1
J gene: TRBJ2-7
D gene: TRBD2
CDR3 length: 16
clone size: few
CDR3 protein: CASSQTPGLAGDEQYF
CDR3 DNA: TGCGCCAGCAGCCAAACCCCGGGACTAGCGGGAGACGAGCAGTACTTC

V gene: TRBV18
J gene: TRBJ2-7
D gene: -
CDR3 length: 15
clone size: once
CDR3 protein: CASSLFPRDPGEQYF
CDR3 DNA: TGTGCCAGCTCACTTTTCCCCAGGGACCCCGGCGAGCAGTACTTC

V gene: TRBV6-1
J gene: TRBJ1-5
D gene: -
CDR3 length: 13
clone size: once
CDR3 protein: CASSAGVHQPQHF
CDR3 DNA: TGTGCCAGCAGTGCTGGGGTCCATCAGCCCCAGCATTTT

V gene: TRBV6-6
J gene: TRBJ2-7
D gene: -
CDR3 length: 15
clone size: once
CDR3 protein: CASSYSAGEGYEQYF
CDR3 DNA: TGTGCCAGCAGTTACTCCGCAGGGGAAGGGTACGAGCAGTACTTC

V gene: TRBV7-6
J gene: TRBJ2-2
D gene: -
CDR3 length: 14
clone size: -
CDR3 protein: CASSLEPRDEELFF
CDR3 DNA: TGTGCCAGCAGCTTAGAGCCCAGGGACGAGGAGCTGTTTTTT

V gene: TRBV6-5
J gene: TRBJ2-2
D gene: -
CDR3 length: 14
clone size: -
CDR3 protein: CASKGWGDTGELFF
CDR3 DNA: TGTGCCAGCAAGGGATGGGGGGACACCGGGGAGCTGTTTTTT

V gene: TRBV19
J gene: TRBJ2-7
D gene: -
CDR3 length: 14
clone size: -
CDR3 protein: CASSTQADVYEQYF
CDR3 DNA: TGTGCCAGTAGTACCCAGGCCGATGTCTACGAGCAGTACTTC

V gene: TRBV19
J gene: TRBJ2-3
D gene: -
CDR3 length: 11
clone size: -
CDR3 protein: CAIKKGDTQYF
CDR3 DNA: TGTGCCATCAAAAAAGGCGATACGCAGTATTTT

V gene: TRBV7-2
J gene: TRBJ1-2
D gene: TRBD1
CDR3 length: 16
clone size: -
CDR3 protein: CASSLGQTFSNYGYTF
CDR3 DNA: TGTGCCAGCAGCTTGGGACAGACCTTTTCTAACTATGGCTACACCTTC

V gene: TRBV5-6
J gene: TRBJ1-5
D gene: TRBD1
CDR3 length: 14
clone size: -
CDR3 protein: CASSFGTGDQPQHF
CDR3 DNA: TGTGCCAGCAGCTTTGGGACAGGTGATCAGCCCCAGCATTTT

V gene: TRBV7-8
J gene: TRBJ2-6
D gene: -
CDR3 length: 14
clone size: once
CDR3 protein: CASSRRTGANVLTF
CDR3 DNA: TGTGCCAGCAGTAGACGGACTGGGGCCAACGTCCTGACTTTC

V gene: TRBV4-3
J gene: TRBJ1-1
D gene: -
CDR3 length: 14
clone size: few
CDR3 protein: CASSQDRATTEAFF
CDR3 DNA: TGCGCCAGCAGCCAAGACAGGGCGACCACTGAAGCTTTCTTT

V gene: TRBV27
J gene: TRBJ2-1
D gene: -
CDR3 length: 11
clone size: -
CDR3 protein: CASWGGNEQFF
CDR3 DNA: TGTGCCAGCTGGGGCGGAAATGAGCAGTTCTTC

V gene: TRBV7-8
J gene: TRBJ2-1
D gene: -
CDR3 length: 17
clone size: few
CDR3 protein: CASIDKGGDPYYNEQFF
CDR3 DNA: TGTGCCAGCATCGATAAGGGGGGGGACCCTTACTACAATGAGCAGTTCTTC

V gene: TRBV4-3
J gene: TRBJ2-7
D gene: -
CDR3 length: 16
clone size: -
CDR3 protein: CASSQARAGHSYEQYF
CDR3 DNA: TGCGCCAGCAGCCAAGCTCGAGCGGGTCATTCCTACGAGCAGTACTTC

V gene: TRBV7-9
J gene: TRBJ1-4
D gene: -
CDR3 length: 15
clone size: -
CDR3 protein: CASSLGGGFGEKLFF
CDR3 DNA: TGTGCCAGCAGCTTAGGCGGCGGGTTTGGTGAAAAACTGTTTTTT

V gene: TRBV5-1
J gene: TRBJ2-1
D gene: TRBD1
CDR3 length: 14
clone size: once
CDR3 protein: CASSFPGGGNEQFF
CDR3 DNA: TGCGCCAGCAGCTTTCCAGGGGGCGGGAATGAGCAGTTCTTC

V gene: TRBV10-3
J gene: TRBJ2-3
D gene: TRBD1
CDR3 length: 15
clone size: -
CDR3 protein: CAIRDGDRGTDTQYF
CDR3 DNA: TGTGCCATCAGGGATGGGGACAGGGGCACAGATACGCAGTATTTT

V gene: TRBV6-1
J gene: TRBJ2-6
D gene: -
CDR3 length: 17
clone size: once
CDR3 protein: CASSVARPSGGANVLTF
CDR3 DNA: TGTGCCAGCAGTGTAGCCAGACCCTCTGGGGGGGCCAACGTCCTGACTTTC

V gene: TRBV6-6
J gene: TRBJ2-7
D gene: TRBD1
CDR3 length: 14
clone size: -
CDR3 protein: CASSVLGTEYEQYF
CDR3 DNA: TGTGCCAGCAGTGTCTTAGGGACAGAATACGAGCAGTACTTC

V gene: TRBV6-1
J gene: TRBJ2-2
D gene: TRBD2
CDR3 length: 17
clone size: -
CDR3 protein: CASSEDLRGRVSGELFF
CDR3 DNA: TGTGCCAGCAGTGAAGATCTGAGAGGGAGGGTGAGCGGGGAGCTGTTTTTT

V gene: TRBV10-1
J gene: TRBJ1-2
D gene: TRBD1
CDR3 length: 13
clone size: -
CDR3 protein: CASSSDRGDGYTF
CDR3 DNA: TGCGCCAGCAGTTCCGACAGGGGAGATGGCTACACCTTC

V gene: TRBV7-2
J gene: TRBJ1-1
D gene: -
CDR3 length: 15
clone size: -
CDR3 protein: CASSLVGEGGTEAFF
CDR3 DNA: TGTGCCAGCAGCTTAGTAGGCGAGGGTGGTACTGAAGCTTTCTTT

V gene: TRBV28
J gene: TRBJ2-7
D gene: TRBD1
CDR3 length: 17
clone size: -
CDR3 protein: CASSSPGGQGGPYEQYF
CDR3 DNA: TGTGCCAGCAGTAGTCCGGGGGGACAGGGGGGACCCTACGAGCAGTACTTC

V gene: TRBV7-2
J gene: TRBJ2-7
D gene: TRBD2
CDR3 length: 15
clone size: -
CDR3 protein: CASSFLAGASYEQYF
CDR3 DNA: TGTGCCAGCAGCTTCCTAGCGGGGGCGTCCTACGAGCAGTACTTC

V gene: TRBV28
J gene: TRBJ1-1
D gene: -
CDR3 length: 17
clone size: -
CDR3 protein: CASSLFGYRQRNTEAFF
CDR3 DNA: TGTGCCAGCAGTTTGTTTGGCTATAGACAGCGGAACACTGAAGCTTTCTTT

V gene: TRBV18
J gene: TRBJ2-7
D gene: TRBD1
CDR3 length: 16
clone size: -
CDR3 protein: CASSYGGTGGSDEQYF
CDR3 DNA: TGTGCCAGCTCATACGGGGGGACAGGGGGCAGCGACGAGCAGTACTTC